Below, 31 T cell receptor beta chains from the same sample are listed, as sequenced in a study of shared clonotypes between healthy human individuals. TCRdb's copy holds only in-frame clones and misses some; the assay was immunoSEQ multiplex PCR. Of about 510,000 clones in the sample, 60% to 85% were seen once. Sequenced: PBMCs. These receptor sequences come from a woman aged 35 to 49 in good health. Some clones in this sample may be carry-over from other donors' samples.

V is TRBV11-2 and J is TRBJ1-5; D possibly corresponds to TRBD1 (6 bases). Germline V gene sequence: CDR1 SGHAT, CDR2 FQNNGV. V dropped 3 bases and J dropped 0 bases, with 9 bases sitting between them. The CDR3 extends over 15 amino acids. CDR3 nucleotide sequence: TGTGCCAGCAGCTTCGGACAGACTAGCAATCAGCCCCAGCATTTT. The encoded protein is CASSFGQTSNQPQHF.

This clone was picked up one time. CDR3 sequence: CASRAGGTDTQYF. DNA of the CDR3: TGTGCCAGCAGGGCGGGAGGAACAGATACGCAGTATTTT. The V call is TRBV6-1, the J call TRBJ2-3, with TRBD2 matching over 8 bases. V trimming: 6 bases; J trimming: 3 bases; junction bases outside the gene matches: 2. The CDR3 has 13 amino acids. The germline V gene has CDR1 MNHNS and CDR2 SASEGT.

Comments on this clone: This sample includes further DNA sequences coding for the same CDR3. The V and J genes are TRBV11-3 and TRBJ2-2, with a possible D match to TRBD1 (5 bases). Germline V gene lookup returns CDR1 SGHNT and CDR2 YENEEA. Trimming removed 5 bases at V and 6 bases at J, with 7 bases between. CDR3 length: 12 amino acids. The CDR3 sequence: CASSLGAGELFF. In DNA form, the CDR3 reads TGTGCCAGCAGCCTAGGGGCCGGGGAGCTGTTTTTT.

This clone was found once. V is TRBV5-1 and J is TRBJ1-1, with D unclear. With 1 base removed from V and 1 base from J, the gap between germline ends came to 11 bases. Germline V lookup: CDR1 SGHRS, CDR2 YFSETQ. This CDR3 region has 15 residues. This CDR3 is CASSLMGFRNTEAFF. CDR3 in DNA: TGCGCCAGCAGCTTGATGGGGTTTCGGAACACTGAAGCTTTCTTT.

This chain connects TRBV29-1 to TRBJ2-7; 10 nucleotides align to TRBD2. The CDR3 is 13 amino acids. J lost 5 bases, V lost 5 bases, and 6 bases had no gene match. Germline V gives CDR1 SQVTM, CDR2 ANQGSEA. This chain's CDR3 is CSVRPSGSNEQYF. CDR3 nucleotides: TGCAGCGTTCGACCTAGCGGGAGTAACGAGCAGTACTTC.

The rearrangement joins TRBV9 to TRBJ2-5; 9 positions agree with TRBD1. The CDR3 is 14 residues long. The V segment lost 4 bases and the J segment 5 bases; nucleotides outside the gene matches: 6. Germline loops: CDR1 SGDLS, CDR2 YYNGEE. As DNA, the CDR3 is TGTGCCAGCAGCTACACAGGGGGCCTGGAGACCCAGTACTTC. Translation: CASSYTGGLETQYF.

This clone has a handful of counts. The CDR3: CSVAVGTEAFF. Written as DNA, the CDR3 is TGCAGCGTTGCCGTCGGGACTGAAGCTTTCTTT. J is TRBJ1-1 and V is TRBV29-1; D gene unclear. V lost 4 bases and J lost 5, with 8 bases in between. The CDR3 totals 11 residues. CDR1 is SQVTM and CDR2 is ANQGSEA in the germline V gene.

The chain uses TRBV7-9 and TRBJ2-7; D is perhaps TRBD1 (5 bases). The germline V and J ends were trimmed by 5 bases and 9 bases, with 23 bases remaining between them. The CDR3 extends over 15 amino acids. The germline V gene encodes CDR1 SEHNR and CDR2 FQNEAQ (reference sequence). CDR3 protein: CASSDRNHGPAVQYF. The CDR3 DNA reads as TGTGCCAGCAGCGACAGAAACCATGGACCGGCCGTGCAGTACTTC. Full variable domain (rest looked up from reference TRBV7-9 and TRBJ2-7): DTGVSQNPRHKITKRGQNVTFRCDPISEHNRLYWYRQTLGQGPEFLTYFQNEAQLEKSRLLSDRFSAERPKGSFSTLEIQRTEQGDSAMYLCASSDRNHGPAVQYFGPGTRLTVT.

The rearrangement uses TRBV6-5 and TRBJ2-5; 10 bases are shared with TRBD1. V was clipped by 8 bases and J by 5 bases; unmatched bases: 11. Germline V gene lookup returns CDR1 MNHEY and CDR2 SVGAGI. This CDR3 spans 15 amino acids. The chain's CDR3 is CASGEGDRGGETQYF. In DNA, the CDR3 is TGTGCCAGCGGGGAGGGGGACAGGGGAGGGGAGACCCAGTACTTC.

The CDR3: CASSIRQSTDTQYF. The CDR3 bases are TGTGCCAGTAGTATACGGCAGAGCACAGATACGCAGTATTTT. V usage is TRBV19 and J usage is TRBJ2-3; no clear D gene. Looked up from germline, CDR1 is LNHDA and CDR2 is SQIVND (reference sequence). Trimming removed 2 bases at V and 0 bases at J, with 6 bases between. The CDR3 runs 14 residues.

The chain is built from TRBV2 and TRBJ2-1; possible D gene TRBD2, 6 bases. The V end was cut by 6 bases, the J end by 0 bases, with 6 bases between. This CDR3 is built from 13 residues. Germline values: CDR1 SNHLY, CDR2 FYNNEI. In nucleotides, the CDR3 is TGTGCCAGCAGGACTAGCTCCTACAATGAGCAGTTCTTC. It encodes CASRTSSYNEQFF.

This clone has a single count. Its ends do not fully match the called genes, so a read error is possible. The chain carries TRBV29-1 and TRBJ2-5, with D unclear. The closer fit of TRBJ2-7 to the DNA end suggests the J call may be wrong. The germline V gene has CDR1 SQVTM and CDR2 ANQGSEA. The CDR3 spans 11 residues. The CDR3 nucleotides read TGCAGCGTTGAACCCTCCTGCGAGCAGTACTTC. This gives the protein CSVEPSCEQYF.

This chain uses TRBV7-2 with TRBJ2-5, with a tentative D call TRBD1 (6 bases). The length of the CDR3 is 15 residues. The germline V and J ends were trimmed by 5 bases and 2 bases, with 15 bases remaining between them. The germline V gene encodes CDR1 SGHTA and CDR2 FQGNSA. The CDR3 sequence: CASSPGDTNQETQYF. The CDR3 DNA sequence: TGTGCCAGCAGCCCCGGGGACACCAATCAAGAGACCCAGTACTTC.

As DNA, the CDR3 is TGCGCCAGCAGCCCCGGACAGGGGATGGTTCATAACACCGGGGAGCTGTTTTTT. Residues: CASSPGQGMVHNTGELFF. The chain links TRBV5-1 to TRBJ2-2, with 9 bases fitting TRBD1. Germline-derived CDR1 and CDR2 are SGHRS and YFSETQ. J gave up 2 bases and V 4 bases, and 12 bases lay outside the gene matches. There are 18 residues in the CDR3.

The chain recombines TRBV10-3 with TRBJ2-1; 11 nucleotides agree with TRBD1. This CDR3 contains 13 residues. Trimming at V came to 6 bases and at J to 8 bases, leaving 3 bases not matched to a gene. Germline V gene data show CDR1 as ENHRY and CDR2 as SYGVKD. The CDR3 DNA is TGTGCCATCAGGGACAGGGGGCTTCATGAGCAGTTCTTC. Its protein product is CAIRDRGLHEQFF.

The rearrangement links TRBV5-1 to TRBJ1-1; 7 nucleotides line up with TRBD1. The trim removed 4 bases at V and 1 base at J, leaving 7 bases unmatched. The CDR3 runs to 15 residues. Germline lookup yields CDR1 SGHRS and CDR2 YFSETQ. CDR3 sequence: CASSNTGTANTEAFF. The CDR3 region has the DNA TGCGCCAGCAGCAATACCGGGACAGCGAACACTGAAGCTTTCTTT.

As to this clone: Other DNA sequences in the same sample also yield this CDR3. V is TRBV28 and J is TRBJ2-2, with 12 bases that match TRBD2. Trimming removed 3 bases from V and 5 bases from J; junction bases left unmatched: 1. The CDR3 has 15 residues. Germline CDR1 and CDR2: MDHEN and SYDVKM. CDR3 amino acids: CASSFGTSGTGELFF. DNA for the CDR3: TGTGCCAGCAGTTTTGGGACTAGCGGGACCGGGGAGCTGTTTTTT. Filled out from reference TRBV28 and TRBJ2-2, the complete variable domain reads DVKVTQSSRYLVKRTGEKVFLECVQDMDHENMFWYRQDPGLGLRLIYFSYDVKMKEKGDIPEGYSVSREKKERFSLILESASTNQTSMYLCASSFGTSGTGELFFGEGSRLTVL.

The V call is TRBV9, the J call TRBJ1-5; D perhaps matches TRBD1 (5 bases). V lost 7 bases and J 5 bases, leaving 19 bases between the germline ends. Germline V gives CDR1 SGDLS, CDR2 YYNGEE. The CDR3 covers 15 residues. CDR3 in amino acids: CASGPGGGFDQPQHF. In nucleotides, the CDR3 is TGTGCCAGCGGCCCGGGGGGAGGGTTCGATCAGCCCCAGCATTTT.

The chain uses TRBV13 and TRBJ2-7; 8 bases align to TRBD2. CDR3 length: 13 residues. The ends lost 3 bases at V and 2 bases at J; junction bases unmatched: 0. Per germline, CDR1 PRHDT and CDR2 FYEKMQ (reference sequence). CDR3 residues: CASSLGLAYEQYF. CDR3 nucleotide sequence: TGTGCCAGCAGCTTGGGACTAGCCTACGAGCAGTACTTC.

For the CDR3, the DNA is TGTGCCATCAGTGAGGGACAGTCCTACGAGCAGTACTTC. It specifies CAISEGQSYEQYF. The chain combines TRBV10-3 with TRBJ2-7; D may be TRBD1 (6 bases). V was cut by 2 bases and J by 1 base, with 6 bases left in between. Germline V gene lookup returns CDR1 ENHRY and CDR2 SYGVKD. The CDR3 is 13 amino acids.

The chain joins TRBV29-1 to TRBJ2-7; 13 bases align to TRBD2. This CDR3 has 12 residues. The V gene's germline CDR1 is SQVTM and CDR2 ANQGSEA. V was pared by 6 bases and J by 4 bases, with 0 bases of the junction left unmatched. As DNA, the CDR3 is TGCAGCGTGGGACTAGCGGGGTACGAGCAGTACTTC. This translates into CSVGLAGYEQYF.

In its sample, this clone was seen a few times. The V gene is TRBV30, the J gene TRBJ2-3; D gene uncertain. This CDR3 has 14 residues. Between the trimmed V and J ends, which lost 0 bases and 2 bases, there was a span of 9 bases. Germline CDR1 reads GTSNPN; CDR2 reads SVGIG (reference sequence). The CDR3 here is CAWSVIANTDTQYF. Written as DNA, the CDR3 is TGTGCCTGGAGTGTCATAGCTAACACAGATACGCAGTATTTT.

This sequence joins TRBV11-2 and TRBJ1-6; D is possibly TRBD1 (6 bases). Per germline, CDR1 SGHAT and CDR2 FQNNGV. The V end was cut by 1 base, the J end by 10 bases, with 14 bases between. The CDR3 totals 15 residues. CDR3 region: CASSLGQAGSSPLHF. The CDR3 DNA sequence: TGTGCCAGCAGCTTAGGACAGGCTGGTTCGTCACCCCTCCACTTT.

This sequence joins TRBV7-2 and TRBJ2-5, with D perhaps TRBD1 (5 bases). V lost 3 bases to trimming and J lost 1 base, with 12 bases between them. Germline CDR1 SGHTA, CDR2 FQGNSA. CDR3 length: 15 residues. CDR3 sequence (DNA): TGTGCCAGCAGCTTGGTTACAGGTCCCCAAGAGACCCAGTACTTC. This encodes CASSLVTGPQETQYF.

The V gene is TRBV7-9, the J gene TRBJ2-7, with D unclear. Germline assignment: CDR1 SEHNR and CDR2 FQNEAQ (reference sequence). V shed 1 base and J shed 0 bases, with 7 bases lying between them. There are 14 residues in the CDR3. This chain's CDR3 is CASSLEASSYEQYF. In DNA form, the CDR3 reads TGTGCCAGCAGCTTAGAGGCTAGCTCCTACGAGCAGTACTTC. The full variable domain, completed using reference TRBV7-9 and TRBJ2-7, is DTGVSQNPRHKITKRGQNVTFRCDPISEHNRLYWYRQTLGQGPEFLTYFQNEAQLEKSRLLSDRFSAERPKGSFSTLEIQRTEQGDSAMYLCASSLEASSYEQYFGPGTRLTVT.

The J gene is TRBJ1-1, the V gene TRBV10-2; D is perhaps TRBD1 (6 bases). This CDR3 spans 14 amino acids. Germline lookup yields CDR1 WSHSY and CDR2 SAAADI. V lost 4 bases and J lost 3, with 12 bases in between. The CDR3 loop is CASSARDTYTEAFF. The CDR3 DNA is TGCGCCAGCAGTGCGCGGGACACTTACACTGAAGCTTTCTTT.

V gene TRBV28 combines with J gene TRBJ1-2; possible D gene TRBD1, 6 bases. Trimming took off 7 bases at V and 4 bases at J, with 10 bases between the two ends. The germline gives CDR1 MDHEN, CDR2 SYDVKM. CDR3 length: 12 residues. The CDR3, as DNA: TGTGCCAGCAACCCAGGGGCCTATGGCTACACCTTC. As protein: CASNPGAYGYTF.

The rearrangement links TRBV5-1 to TRBJ2-1; D unresolved. Between the trimmed V and J ends, which lost 0 bases and 8 bases, there was a span of 9 bases. Germline-derived CDR1 and CDR2 are SGHRS and YFSETQ. The CDR3 has 13 amino acids. The CDR3 region has the DNA TGCGCCAGCAGCTTGGTCTGGTCTTATGAGCAGTTCTTC. The encoded protein is CASSLVWSYEQFF.

The chain joins TRBV7-9 to TRBJ1-4, with unresolved D. Germline CDR1 is SEHNR and CDR2 is FQNEAQ (reference sequence). The CDR3 consists of 17 residues. Trimming stripped 5 bases from V and 4 bases from J, with 20 bases between. The CDR3 sequence is CASSTRPLNFDNEKLFF. In DNA, the CDR3 is TGTGCCAGCAGCACCCGACCGCTTAACTTTGATAATGAAAAACTGTTTTTT.

Concerning this clone itself: Other DNA sequences from this sample encode an identical CDR3 as well. This chain joins TRBV4-1 and TRBJ2-1; 10 nucleotides line up with TRBD2. The CDR3 consists of 15 residues. CDR1 and CDR2 from the germline V gene are MGHRA and YSYEKL. V gave up 4 bases and J gave up 6 bases; unmatched junction bases: 6. CDR3 sequence reads: CASSRLAGVGNEQFF. As DNA, the CDR3 is TGCGCCAGCAGCCGGCTAGCGGGAGTTGGCAATGAGCAGTTCTTC.

V usage is TRBV7-9 and J usage is TRBJ1-1; the D gene is possibly TRBD1 (5 bases). Germline CDR1 reads SEHNR; CDR2 reads FQNEAQ (reference sequence). This CDR3 has 15 amino acids. V was shortened by 5 bases and J by 1 base, with 14 bases between the two germline ends. The CDR3 region has the DNA TGTGCCAGCAGCCCGGGACCGCTCGGGAACACTGAAGCTTTCTTT. As protein: CASSPGPLGNTEAFF.